These 2 T cell receptor beta chains came from one sample sequenced in a study of blood T cell repertoires in COVID-19. Using immunoSEQ multiplex PCR, the repertoire was profiled, and TCRdb retains in-frame clones only, with some absent. The table includes about 81,000 clones, over 90% detected once. The sequencing input was peripheral blood. Source of these receptors: a human donor with active COVID-19. The donor label of this sample is uncertain.

This sequence joins TRBV3-1 (or the pseudogene TRBV3-2) and TRBJ2-3, with TRBD2 matching over 12 bases. Germline CDR1 is LGHDT and CDR2 is YNNKEL (reference sequence). V shed 2 bases and J 5 bases; nucleotides not matched to a gene: 2. This CDR3 is built from 15 residues. CDR3 sequence: CASSQRTSGVDTQYF. The CDR3 DNA sequence: TGTGCCAGCAGCCAACGGACTAGCGGGGTAGATACGCAGTATTTT.

The genes are TRBV19 and TRBJ2-7; 11 positions match TRBD2. The trim removed 2 bases at V and 1 base at J, leaving 10 bases unmatched. The germline V gene has CDR1 LNHDA and CDR2 SQIVND (reference sequence). The CDR3 contains 18 residues. The CDR3 region has the DNA TGTGCCAGTAGTATACCCGCAGTTACTAGCGGGAGTTCCTACGAGCAGTACTTC. Protein product: CASSIPAVTSGSSYEQYF.